This is a list of T cell receptor beta chains from one sample in a study of T-cell memory formation after mild COVID-19. TCRdb fed the 5' RACE reads into MiXCR, producing one record per CDR3 protein. The sample has about 320,000 distinct CDR3 sequences, 13% to 15% seen once. Sequences were obtained from PBMCs or a T cell subset sorted from them (not recorded which). These receptors were taken from a young man who had mild COVID-19 (a few samples of this study predate the infection). Cell type and time point are not known. The CDR3 runs from the conserved cysteine through the conserved F or W.

CDR3: CSARDGGQERTEAFF
J: TRBJ1-1
V: TRBV20-1

CDR3: CASSETGGYRANVLTF
J: TRBJ2-6
V: TRBV5-1

CDR3: CAISEEGGERTDTQYF
J: TRBJ2-3
V: TRBV10-3

CDR3: CASSFDRGFYNEQFF
J: TRBJ2-1
V: TRBV7-8

CDR3: CASTTNGRGRDEKLFF
J: TRBJ1-4
V: TRBV19

CDR3: CASSPSGGGAGELFF
J: TRBJ2-2
V: TRBV7-8

CDR3: CAISVPSGVGELFF
J: TRBJ2-2
V: TRBV10-3

CDR3: CASSSSGNNMNTEAFF
J: TRBJ1-1
V: TRBV6-6

CDR3: CSVVIRNQPQHF
J: TRBJ1-5
V: TRBV29-1

CDR3: CASSHPGQGGADTEAFF
J: TRBJ1-1
V: TRBV27

CDR3: CASSPPSGFGYTF
J: TRBJ1-2
V: TRBV18

CDR3: CASSLALGRVEETQYF
J: TRBJ2-5
V: TRBV6-2/TRBV6-3

CDR3: CASSDNSGANVLTF
J: TRBJ2-6
V: TRBV6-4

CDR3: CSASEGIETQYF
J: TRBJ2-5
V: TRBV20-1

CDR3: CAIRPPGAGGEQYF
J: TRBJ2-7
V: TRBV10-3

CDR3: CASAPNQGLETQYF
J: TRBJ2-5
V: TRBV27

CDR3: CASTAKTGPQDTQYF
J: TRBJ2-3
V: TRBV5-1

CDR3: CASSLVRLPTDTQYF
J: TRBJ2-3
V: TRBV7-2

CDR3: CASSYDQGPYEQYF
J: TRBJ2-7
V: TRBV6-2/TRBV6-3

CDR3: CASSLFGTGSGELFF
J: TRBJ2-2
V: TRBV5-1

CDR3: CASSLGPGGANVLTF
J: TRBJ2-6
V: TRBV7-9

CDR3: CASSNGRSSGNTIYF
J: TRBJ1-3
V: TRBV6-1

CDR3: CASSSPGQGRLPPYEQYF
J: TRBJ2-7
V: TRBV5-1

CDR3: CASSWVPTEAFF
J: TRBJ1-1
V: TRBV5-5

CDR3: CASSLVGGAHNEQFF
J: TRBJ2-1
V: TRBV7-2

CDR3: CAGGVTEAFF
J: TRBJ1-1
V: TRBV30

CDR3: CASSISGGAVGEQFF
J: TRBJ2-1
V: TRBV19

CDR3: CASSLVGADYNEQFF
J: TRBJ2-1
V: TRBV5-6

CDR3: CASSPEDREIQETQYF
J: TRBJ2-5
V: TRBV7-9

CDR3: CSGLAGADTQYF
J: TRBJ2-3
V: TRBV29-1

CDR3: CSVLQESKNIQYF
J: TRBJ2-4
V: TRBV29-1

CDR3: CSAPDSLGYTF
J: TRBJ1-2
V: TRBV20-1

CDR3: CASSFPGMRGANVLTF
J: TRBJ2-6
V: TRBV12-3/TRBV12-4

CDR3: CASSRPDSTDTQYF
J: TRBJ2-3
V: TRBV5-5

CDR3: CASTSGRSPLHF
J: TRBJ1-6
V: TRBV12-3/TRBV12-4

CDR3: CASSQGLGGGTYNEQFF
J: TRBJ2-1
V: TRBV4-1

CDR3: CASSLGTYRQDNEKLFF
J: TRBJ1-4
V: TRBV19

CDR3: CASSKPRRSGHNQPQHF
J: TRBJ1-5
V: TRBV21-1

CDR3: CASSQDMGRGVRDTQYF
J: TRBJ2-3
V: TRBV4-1

CDR3: CASSLMDRDSGANVLTF
J: TRBJ2-6
V: TRBV7-6

CDR3: CASSLQGAHQPQHF
J: TRBJ1-5
V: TRBV6-5